The source of this T cell receptor beta chain is a study of T cells in Graves' hyperthyroidism and ophthalmopathy. Overall study results and limits: Prediction of ophthalmopathy progression came a median about 6 months pre-onset.

TCR beta CDR3 regions were amplified from RNA transcripts. First-round RT-PCR targeting the TCR CDR3 was performed with the HTBI primer set. TCRdb re-called the multiplex PCR reads with MiXCR, one entry per CDR3 protein. Among approximately 400,000 distinct CDR3 sequences listed, around 14% were seen once. This clonotype was found many times. The antigen is unknown. Uncontrolled infection, other autoimmune disease, pregnancy or lactation barred patients from enrollment. The study based diagnoses on clinical symptoms, serum thyroxine and TRAb, thyroid ultrasound and orbital computed tomography. Germline V gives CDR1 GTSNPN, CDR2 SVGIG (reference sequence). This CDR3 is 12 amino acids long. V lost 1 base and J lost 4, with 6 bases in between.

The chain links TRBV30 to TRBJ2-3; no reliable D call. The receptor's source is a woman between 18 and 29 years old with Graves' hyperthyroidism that later progressed to Graves' ophthalmopathy. Sequencing was carried out using blood. CDR3 sequence: CAWSAHPDTQYF. CDR3 in DNA: TGTGCCTGGAGTGCCCACCCAGATACGCAGTATTTT. Variable domain in full (rest from reference TRBV30 and TRBJ2-3): SQTIHQWPATLVQPVGSPLSLECTVEGTSNPNLYWYRQAAGRGLQLLFYSVGIGQISSEVPQNLSASRPQDRQFILSSKKLLLSDSGFYLCAWSAHPDTQYFGPGTRLTVL.